Each of the 2 T cell receptor beta chains below was sequenced from the same sample in a study of vaccination effects on CD4 cells after COVID-19. ViraFEST used viral peptide pools to expand antigen-specific CD4+ T cells before sequencing. Upon completion of about eleven days in culture, CD4+ T cells were isolated. Nucleocapsid antibody tests were negative, and the vaccine recipients had no prior SARS-CoV-2 infection. Assay used: immunoSEQ multiplex PCR; TCRdb lists only in-frame clones, some missing. This sample carries about 70,000 clones, 75% to 90% of them seen once, and the ten largest clones take 12%. No antigen has been assigned to these receptors. Sequences were derived from CD4+ T cells from PBMCs cultured with SARS-CoV-2 spike peptides, sampled before COVID-19 vaccination. These TCRs come from a human donor who received a COVID-19 vaccine.

The CDR3 DNA reads TGTGCCAGCAGCCGGGGAGGGGAAACTGAAGCTTTCTTT. It yields the protein CASSRGGETEAFF. V usage is TRBV25-1 and J usage is TRBJ1-1, with D tentatively TRBD1 (5 bases). CDR1 MGHDK and CDR2 SYGVNS come from the germline V gene. V dropped 6 bases and J dropped 5 bases, with 13 bases sitting between them. The CDR3 is 13 residues long.

This chain uses TRBV19 with TRBJ1-1; D might be TRBD1 (5 bases). CDR3 length: 14 amino acids. Deletions cut 3 bases from V and 1 base from J, with 9 bases between. Germline V gene sequence: CDR1 LNHDA, CDR2 SQIVND (reference sequence). The CDR3 DNA reads TGTGCCAGTAGTATTGCAGGGAGGAACACTGAAGCTTTCTTT. It encodes CASSIAGRNTEAFF.